This TCR beta chain stems from a study of blood T cell repertoires in COVID-19. At the level of the study: In each case, the material was cDNA or gDNA derived from T cells, B-cell-depleted T cells, or PBMCs.

The protocol was immunoSEQ multiplex PCR, while the TCRdb copy is restricted to in-frame clones and leaves out a portion. The sample yields more than 200,000 clones, approximately 86% seen once. From germline, CDR1 is SEHNR and CDR2 FQNEAQ (reference sequence). This CDR3 has 15 amino acids. Trimming removed 0 bases at V and 7 bases at J, with 10 bases between. This chain connects TRBV7-9 to TRBJ1-6; D might be TRBD1 (6 bases). The sequencing input was peripheral blood. This receptor was identified in a man older than 75 with acute or convalescent COVID-19. CDR3 coding DNA: TGTGCCAGCAGCTTAGCGGACAGACAAAATTCACCCCTCCACTTT. It encodes CASSLADRQNSPLHF.